This T cell receptor (beta chain) was documented in a study of cytomegalovirus exposure and HLA in healthy donors. The CDR3 runs to 15 residues. J was trimmed by 4 bases and V by 5 bases; bases with no gene match: 10. Germline lookup yields CDR1 MNHNY and CDR2 SVGAGI (reference sequence). PCR was performed using 60 Vbeta and 13 Jbeta primers. Sequencing was performed with immunoSEQ multiplex PCR; in TCRdb, only in-frame clones are kept and a portion is missing. Of approximately 170,000 clones in the sample, around 80% are singletons; the top ten hold roughly 1.9%. The origin of this receptor is a human donor in good health. Sequencing was carried out using PBMCs. The J gene is TRBJ1-2, the V gene TRBV6-6; TRBD1 matches 7 bases. The CDR3 loop is CASSTVSGQFYGYTF. The CDR3 nucleotides read TGTGCCAGCAGTACTGTGTCGGGACAGTTCTATGGCTACACCTTC.